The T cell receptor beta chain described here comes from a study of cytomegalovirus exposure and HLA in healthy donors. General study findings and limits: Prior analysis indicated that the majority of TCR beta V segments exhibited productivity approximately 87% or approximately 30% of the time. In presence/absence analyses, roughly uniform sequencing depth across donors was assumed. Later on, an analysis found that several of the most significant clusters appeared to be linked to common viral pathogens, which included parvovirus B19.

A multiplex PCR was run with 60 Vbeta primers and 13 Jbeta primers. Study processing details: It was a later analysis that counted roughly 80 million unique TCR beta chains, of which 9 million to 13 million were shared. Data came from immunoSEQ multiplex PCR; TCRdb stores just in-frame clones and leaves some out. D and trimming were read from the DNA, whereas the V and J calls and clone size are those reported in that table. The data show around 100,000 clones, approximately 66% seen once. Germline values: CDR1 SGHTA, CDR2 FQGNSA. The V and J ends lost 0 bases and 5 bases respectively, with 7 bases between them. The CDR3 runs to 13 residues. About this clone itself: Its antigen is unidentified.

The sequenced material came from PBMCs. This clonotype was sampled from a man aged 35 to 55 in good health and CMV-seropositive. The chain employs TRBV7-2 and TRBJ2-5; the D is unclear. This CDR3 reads CASSLASHETQYF. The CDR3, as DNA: TGTGCCAGCAGCTTAGCTAGCCACGAGACCCAGTACTTC.